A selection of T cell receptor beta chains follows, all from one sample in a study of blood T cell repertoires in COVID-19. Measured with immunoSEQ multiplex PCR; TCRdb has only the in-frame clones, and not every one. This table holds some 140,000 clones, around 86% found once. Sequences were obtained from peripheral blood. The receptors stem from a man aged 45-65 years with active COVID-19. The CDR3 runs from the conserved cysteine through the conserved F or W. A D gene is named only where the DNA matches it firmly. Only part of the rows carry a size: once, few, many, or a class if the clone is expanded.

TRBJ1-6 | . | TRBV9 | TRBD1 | CASSETGVSPLHF | TGTGCCAGCAGCGAGACAGGGGTTTCACCCCTCCACTTT
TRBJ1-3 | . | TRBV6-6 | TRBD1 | CASSTQGGGNTIYF | TGTGCCAGCAGTACGCAGGGGGGCGGAAACACCATATATTTT
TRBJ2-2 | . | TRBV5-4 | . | CASSPDRRLSTNTGELFF | TGTGCCAGCAGCCCCGACCGAAGACTATCCACGAACACCGGGGAGCTGTTTTTT
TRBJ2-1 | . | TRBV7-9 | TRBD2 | CASSLPSGGVNEQFF | TGTGCCAGCAGCTTACCTAGCGGGGGTGTTAATGAGCAGTTCTTC
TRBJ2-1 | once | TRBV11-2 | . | CASSLDNVDRVNSYNEQFF | TGTGCCAGCAGCTTAGATAACGTCGACAGAGTAAACTCCTACAATGAGCAGTTCTTC
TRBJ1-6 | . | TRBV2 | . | CASRPRTARALHF | TGTGCCAGCAGGCCCCGGACAGCGCGAGCCCTCCACTTT
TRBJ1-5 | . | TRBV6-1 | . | CASSEALRGYHSNQPQHF | TGTGCCAGCAGTGAAGCGCTTCGGGGGTACCATAGCAATCAGCCCCAGCATTTT
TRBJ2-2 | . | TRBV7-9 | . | CASSLHGAVTGELFF | TGTGCCAGCAGCTTACATGGGGCGGTCACCGGGGAGCTGTTTTTT
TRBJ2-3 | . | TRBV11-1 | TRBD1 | CASSRGQGTDTQYF | TGTGCCAGCAGCCGGGGACAGGGTACAGATACGCAGTATTTT
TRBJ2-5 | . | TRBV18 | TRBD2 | CASSPIAGAQETQYF | TGTGCCAGCTCACCTATAGCGGGGGCTCAAGAGACCCAGTACTTC
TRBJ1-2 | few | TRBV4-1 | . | CASSFHPYRDDYGYTF | TGCGCCAGCAGCTTTCATCCTTACAGGGATGACTATGGCTACACCTTC
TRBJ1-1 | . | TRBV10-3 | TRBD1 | CAISGTGRSEAFF | TGTGCCATCAGTGGGACAGGTCGGAGTGAAGCTTTCTTT
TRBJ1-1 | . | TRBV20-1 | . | CSAKPDTEAFF | TGCAGTGCTAAGCCGGACACTGAAGCTTTCTTT
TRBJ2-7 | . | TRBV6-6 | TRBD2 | CASSYRPSGTYEQYF | TGTGCCAGCAGTTATAGACCTAGCGGAACCTACGAGCAGTACTTC
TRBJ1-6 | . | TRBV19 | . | CASTREANSPLHF | TGTGCCAGTACCAGGGAGGCGAATTCACCCCTCCACTTT
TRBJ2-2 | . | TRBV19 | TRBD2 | CASRGLAGGANTGELFF | TGTGCCAGCCGAGGACTAGCGGGGGGGGCGAACACCGGGGAGCTGTTTTTT
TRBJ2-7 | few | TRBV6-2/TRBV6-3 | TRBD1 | CASSYGSTGAYEQYF | TGTGCCAGCAGTTACGGCAGTACAGGGGCCTACGAGCAGTACTTC
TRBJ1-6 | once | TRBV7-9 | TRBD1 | CASSPGQGNSPLHF | TGTGCCAGCAGCCCCGGACAGGGTAATTCACCCCTCCACTTT
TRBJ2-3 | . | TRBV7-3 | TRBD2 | CASSLNGAGGPADTQYF | TGTGCCAGCAGCTTAAACGGTGCGGGGGGGCCCGCAGATACGCAGTATTTT
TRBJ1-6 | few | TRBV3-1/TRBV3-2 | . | CASSHGGAPGDLHF | TGTGCCAGCAGCCATGGTGGGGCCCCTGGGGACCTCCACTTT
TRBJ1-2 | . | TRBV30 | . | CAWQTGFAYGYTF | TGTGCCTGGCAAACAGGATTTGCCTATGGCTACACCTTC
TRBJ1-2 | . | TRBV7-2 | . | CASRPGVGYGYTF | TGTGCCAGCAGACCGGGGGTAGGCTATGGCTACACCTTC
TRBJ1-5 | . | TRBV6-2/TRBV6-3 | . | CASSYLDRGVQPQHF | TGTGCCAGCAGTTACCTGGATCGGGGGGTTCAGCCCCAGCATTTT
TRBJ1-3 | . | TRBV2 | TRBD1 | CASSADRGGNTIYF | TGTGCCAGCAGTGCCGACAGGGGGGGAAACACCATATATTTT
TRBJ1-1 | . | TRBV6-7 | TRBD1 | CASSYFVTGVVGGTEAFF | TGTGCCAGCAGTTATTTTGTGACAGGGGTGGTCGGGGGGACTGAAGCTTTCTTT
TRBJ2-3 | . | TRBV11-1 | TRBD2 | CASSPGLDHGTDTQYF | TGTGCCAGCAGCCCAGGACTAGATCATGGCACAGATACGCAGTATTTT
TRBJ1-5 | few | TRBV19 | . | CASSIGRQANQPQHF | TGTGCCAGTAGTATCGGAAGGCAGGCGAATCAGCCCCAGCATTTT
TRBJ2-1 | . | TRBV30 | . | CAWGGTLGNEQFF | TGTGCCTGGGGAGGGACTCTAGGGAATGAGCAGTTCTTC